This T cell receptor beta chain was retrieved from a study of early T cells in non-severe SARS-CoV-2 infection. On the study more broadly: Bulk RNA taken from unsorted whole blood was sequenced, leaving chains unpaired.

This clonotype was seen ten or more times. The antigen remains undetermined. Tagging with unique molecular identifiers was applied to individual cDNA molecules. TCRdb reprocessed the 5' RACE reads via MiXCR and lists one record per CDR3 protein. The repertoire holds fewer than 80,000 distinct CDR3 sequences, with 8.8% as singletons. Germline V gene lookup returns CDR1 SQVTM and CDR2 ANQGSEA. V lost 7 bases and J 6 bases, leaving 16 bases between the germline ends. The CDR3 spans 12 residues. Study-wide results and limits: VDJdb matching, biased toward anti-spike CD8 responses, missed private and CD4 specificities.

The sample here was whole blood, taken at baseline. The chain recombines TRBV29-1 with TRBJ2-7, with D possibly being TRBD1 (6 bases). This sequence was found in an adult who was a healthcare worker with PCR-confirmed SARS-CoV-2 infection or an uninfected control (not recorded which). The CDR3: CSGGQLVSEQYF. In DNA, the CDR3 is TGCAGCGGCGGACAGCTGGTGAGCGAGCAGTACTTC.